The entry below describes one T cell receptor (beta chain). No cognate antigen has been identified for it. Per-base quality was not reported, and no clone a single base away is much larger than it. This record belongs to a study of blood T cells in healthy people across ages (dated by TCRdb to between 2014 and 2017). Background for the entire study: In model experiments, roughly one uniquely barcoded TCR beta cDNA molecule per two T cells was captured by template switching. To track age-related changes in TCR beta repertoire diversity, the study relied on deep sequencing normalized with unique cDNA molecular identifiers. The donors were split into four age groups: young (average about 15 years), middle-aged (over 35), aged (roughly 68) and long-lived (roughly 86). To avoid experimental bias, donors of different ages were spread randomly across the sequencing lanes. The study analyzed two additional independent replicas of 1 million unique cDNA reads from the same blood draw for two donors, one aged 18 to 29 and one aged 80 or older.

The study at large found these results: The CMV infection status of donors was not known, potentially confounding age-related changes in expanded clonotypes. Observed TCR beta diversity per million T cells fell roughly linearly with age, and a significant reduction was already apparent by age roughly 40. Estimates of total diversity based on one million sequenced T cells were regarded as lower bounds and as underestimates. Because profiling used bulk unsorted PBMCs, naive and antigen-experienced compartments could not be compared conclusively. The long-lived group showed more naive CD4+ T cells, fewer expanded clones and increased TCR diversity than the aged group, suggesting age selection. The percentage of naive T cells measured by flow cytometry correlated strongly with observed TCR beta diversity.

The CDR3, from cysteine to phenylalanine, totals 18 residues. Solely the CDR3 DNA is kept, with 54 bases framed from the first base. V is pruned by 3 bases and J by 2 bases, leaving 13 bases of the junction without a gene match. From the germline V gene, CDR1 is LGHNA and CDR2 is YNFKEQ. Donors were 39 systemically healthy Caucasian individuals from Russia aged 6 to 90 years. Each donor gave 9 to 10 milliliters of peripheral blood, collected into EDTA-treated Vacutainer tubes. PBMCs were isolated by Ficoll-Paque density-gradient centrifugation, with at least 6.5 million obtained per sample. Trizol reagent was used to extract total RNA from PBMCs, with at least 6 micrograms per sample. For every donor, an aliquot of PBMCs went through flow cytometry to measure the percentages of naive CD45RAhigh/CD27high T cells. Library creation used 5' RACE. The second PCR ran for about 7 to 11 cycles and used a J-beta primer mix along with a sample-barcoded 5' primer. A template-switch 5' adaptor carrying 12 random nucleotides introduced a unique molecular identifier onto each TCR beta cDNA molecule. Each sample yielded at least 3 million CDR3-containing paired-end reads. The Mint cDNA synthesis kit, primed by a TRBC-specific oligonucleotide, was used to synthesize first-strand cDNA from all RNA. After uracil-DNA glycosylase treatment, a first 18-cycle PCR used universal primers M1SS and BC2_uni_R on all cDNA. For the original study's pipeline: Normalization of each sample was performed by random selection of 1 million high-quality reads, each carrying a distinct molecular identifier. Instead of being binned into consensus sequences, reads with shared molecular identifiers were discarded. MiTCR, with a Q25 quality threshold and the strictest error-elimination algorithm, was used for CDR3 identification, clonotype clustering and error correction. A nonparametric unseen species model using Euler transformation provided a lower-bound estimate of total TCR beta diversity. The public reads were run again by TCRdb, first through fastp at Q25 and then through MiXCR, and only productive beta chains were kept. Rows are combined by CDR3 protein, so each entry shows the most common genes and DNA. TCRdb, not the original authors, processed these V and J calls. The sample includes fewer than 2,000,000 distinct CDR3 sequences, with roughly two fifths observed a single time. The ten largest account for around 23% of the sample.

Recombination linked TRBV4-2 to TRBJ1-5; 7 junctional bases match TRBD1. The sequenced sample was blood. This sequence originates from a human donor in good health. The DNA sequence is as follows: TGTGCCAGCAGCCACTCGCAGGGGGGAAGGGGAGGCAATCAGCCCCAGCATTTT. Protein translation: CASSHSQGGRGGNQPQHF.